The 21 T cell receptor beta chains below come from one sample, sequenced in a study of CD8+ T cells in alopecia areata. The treatment: oral pan-JAK inhibitor, 5-10 mg twice daily. TCR sequencing used cDNA made by reverse transcription of extracted RNA. Repertoires were generated with immunoSEQ multiplex PCR, while TCRdb's copy carries only in-frame clones and drops some. The sample consists of about 74,000 clones, approximately 29% of them appearing once. The source material was CD8+ T cells sorted from blood, sampled at week 4, from a patient treated with tofacitinib. The receptors were sampled from a human donor with alopecia areata.

The table lists this clone with a count of one. CDR3 DNA: TGCAGCGTTCGTGGTAACTATGGCTACACCTTC. Its protein product is CSVRGNYGYTF. This rearrangement joins TRBV29-1 to TRBJ1-2; D gene uncertain. The CDR3 consists of 11 residues. Looked up from germline, CDR1 is SQVTM and CDR2 is ANQGSEA. V was pared by 5 bases and J by 1 base, with 5 bases between.

The gene calls are TRBV29-1 and TRBJ1-1; no reliable D call. Trimming cost V 4 bases and J 4 bases, with 16 bases left between them. The CDR3 runs to 14 residues. Germline lookup yields CDR1 SQVTM and CDR2 ANQGSEA. The CDR3 DNA reads as TGCAGCGTTGGACCGGGGTCCCTCGGCACTGAAGCTTTCTTT. This codes for CSVGPGSLGTEAFF.

The sample holds a few counts of this clone. The V gene is TRBV29-1, the J gene TRBJ2-7; D gene ambiguous. The CDR3 length is 14 residues. The germline V and J ends were trimmed by 5 bases and 0 bases, with 14 bases remaining between them. CDR1 and CDR2 from the germline V gene are SQVTM and ANQGSEA. In DNA form, the CDR3 reads TGCAGCGTTTTGGGCGGTACCCTCTCCTACGAGCAGTACTTC. Translated: CSVLGGTLSYEQYF.

This rearrangement joins TRBV2 to TRBJ2-2, with TRBD1 matching over 10 bases. Germline V gene lookup returns CDR1 SNHLY and CDR2 FYNNEI. With 4 bases clipped from V and 8 bases from J, the junction kept 13 bases outside the gene matches. The CDR3 covers 17 residues. The CDR3 is CASSATRQGAFSGELFF. The CDR3 region has the DNA TGTGCCAGCAGTGCAACCCGACAGGGGGCTTTCTCAGGGGAGCTGTTTTTT.

This chain connects TRBV9 to TRBJ2-1; TRBD1 matches 10 bases. From germline, CDR1 is SGDLS and CDR2 YYNGEE. This CDR3 has 18 residues. Trimming took 3 bases from V and 2 from J; bases not matched to a gene: 11. In DNA, the CDR3 is TGTGCCAGCAGCGAGCGGGACCCGGGGACAGGGGCCTACAATGAGCAGTTCTTC. Translation gives CASSERDPGTGAYNEQFF. The variable domain in full, completed from reference TRBV9 and TRBJ2-1, reads DSGVTQTPKHLITATGQRVTLRCSPRSGDLSVYWYQQSLDQGLQFLIQYYNGEERAKGNILERFSAQQFPDLHSELNLSSLELGDSALYFCASSERDPGTGAYNEQFFGPGTRLTVL.

Here the CDR3 DNA reads TGCAGCGTTGAACACCAGGGGGCTTACGAGCAGTACTTC. Translation gives CSVEHQGAYEQYF. This chain links TRBV29-1 with TRBJ2-7, with TRBD1 matching over 8 bases. Germline V gene sequence: CDR1 SQVTM, CDR2 ANQGSEA. The V gene end was trimmed by 2 bases and the J gene end by 4 bases; junction bases not matched to a gene: 4. The CDR3 is made up of 13 amino acids.

The chain combines TRBV7-9 with TRBJ1-1, with D maybe TRBD1 (5 bases). V was pared by 4 bases and J by 6 bases, with 21 bases between. CDR3 size: 16 residues. Germline values: CDR1 SEHNR, CDR2 FQNEAQ (reference sequence). CDR3 sequence reads: CASSSTSGAGMAEAFF. DNA of the CDR3: TGTGCCAGCAGCTCGACGAGCGGGGCGGGGATGGCTGAAGCTTTCTTT.

The V and J genes are TRBV2 and TRBJ1-2; 7 nucleotides agree with TRBD1. J gave up 3 bases and V 5 bases, and 6 bases lay outside the gene matches. This CDR3 has 14 residues. The germline CDR1 and CDR2 sequences are SNHLY and FYNNEI. CDR3 sequence reads: CASSYRGLDYGYTF. For the CDR3, the DNA is TGTGCCAGCAGTTACAGGGGTCTGGACTATGGCTACACCTTC.

The chain links TRBV9 to TRBJ2-2; the D gene is possibly TRBD2 (5 bases). The V gene's germline CDR1 is SGDLS and CDR2 YYNGEE. The CDR3 has 14 amino acids. V dropped 3 bases and J dropped 5 bases, with 11 bases sitting between them. For the CDR3, the DNA is TGTGCCAGCAGCGCAACGAGCGGAACCGGGGAGCTGTTTTTT. This sequence encodes CASSATSGTGELFF.

This clone was observed once. The chain uses TRBV29-1 and TRBJ2-2; D gene unclear. The CDR3 extends over 11 amino acids. Germline V CDR1 and CDR2: SQVTM, ANQGSEA. V was shortened by 6 bases and J by 8 bases, with 10 bases between the two germline ends. CDR3 amino acids: CSVWAAGELFF. The CDR3 region has the DNA TGCAGCGTCTGGGCCGCGGGGGAGCTGTTTTTT.

This clone has just a few counts. The V gene is TRBV4-1, the J gene TRBJ2-1; D perhaps matches TRBD2 (5 bases). CDR3 size: 12 residues. Trimming took 2 bases from V and 10 from J, leaving 9 bases between them. From germline, CDR1 is MGHRA and CDR2 YSYEKL. The CDR3 coding sequence is TGCGCCAGCAGCCAAAGCGGATGGGAGCAGTTCTTC. This translates into CASSQSGWEQFF.

This clone was counted between two and nine times. The chain couples TRBV29-1 to TRBJ1-2, with D possibly being TRBD1 (6 bases). This CDR3 comprises 14 residues. V was trimmed by 0 bases and J by 6 bases, leaving 14 bases between them. Germline V gene sequence: CDR1 SQVTM, CDR2 ANQGSEA. CDR3 sequence: CSVEEGRGANGYTF. The CDR3 DNA follows: TGCAGCGTTGAAGAAGGTCGGGGGGCGAATGGCTACACCTTC.

This clone was observed a handful of times. This chain links TRBV29-1 with TRBJ2-3, with D unclear. Germline V CDR1 and CDR2: SQVTM, ANQGSEA. This CDR3 region has 12 residues. Trimming stripped 0 bases from V and 2 bases from J, with 3 bases between. CDR3 bases: TGCAGCGTTGAAGAGGACACAGATACGCAGTATTTT. Amino acid sequence: CSVEEDTDTQYF.

This clone was seen just once. The chain is built from TRBV15 and TRBJ2-7, with a weak D call TRBD1 (5 bases). V lost 5 bases, J lost 5 bases, and 16 bases lay in between. This CDR3 region has 14 residues. The germline gives CDR1 LNHNV, CDR2 YYDKDF (reference sequence). CDR3 amino acids: CATSSHRKGDEQYF. The CDR3 DNA is TGTGCCACCAGCTCCCACAGGAAAGGGGACGAGCAGTACTTC.

This rearrangement joins TRBV30 to TRBJ2-3, with D uncertain. The CDR3 sequence is 12 residues long. The V end was cut by 4 bases, the J end by 0 bases, with 5 bases between. The V gene's germline CDR1 is GTSNPN and CDR2 SVGIG (reference sequence). CDR3 protein: CAWTESTDTQYF. CDR3 DNA: TGTGCCTGGACGGAGAGCACAGATACGCAGTATTTT.

This rearrangement joins TRBV19 to TRBJ2-7, with D perhaps TRBD1 (5 bases). The CDR3 consists of 13 residues. Germline V gene lookup returns CDR1 LNHDA and CDR2 SQIVND (reference sequence). Deletions cut 3 bases from V and 4 bases from J, with 10 bases between. The CDR3, as DNA: TGTGCCAGTAGTATCAACCAGGGTTACGAGCAGTACTTC. This codes for CASSINQGYEQYF.

The chain has TRBV29-1 and TRBJ1-2, with D possibly TRBD1 on 5 matching bases. The V end was cut by 1 base, the J end by 5 bases, with 11 bases between. Germline V gene lookup returns CDR1 SQVTM and CDR2 ANQGSEA. This CDR3 has 13 amino acids. Here the CDR3 DNA reads TGCAGCGTTGAAGGGGGCCTCAGGTATGGCTACACCTTC. Translation gives CSVEGGLRYGYTF.

This clone was picked up a small number of times. The chain combines TRBV11-2 with TRBJ2-3; D is undetermined. The CDR3 consists of 15 residues. V lost 1 base to trimming and J lost 6 bases, with 14 bases between them. From germline, CDR1 is SGHAT and CDR2 FQNNGV. The CDR3 protein is CASSLGGRTKDTQYF. The CDR3 DNA is TGTGCCAGCAGCTTAGGTGGTAGAACCAAGGATACGCAGTATTTT.

The chain employs TRBV30 and TRBJ2-2; 16 nucleotides line up with TRBD2. V was pared by 3 bases and J by 6 bases, with 1 base of the junction left unmatched. Germline CDR1 GTSNPN, CDR2 SVGIG (reference sequence). The CDR3 runs to 15 residues. The DNA for the CDR3 is TGTGCCTGGAGGGGGACTAGCGGGAGGGCCGGGGAGCTGTTTTTT. It encodes CAWRGTSGRAGELFF.

By share, this clone counts as medium-sized (0.01 to 0.1%). The CDR3 bases are TGTGCCAGTGCTGAACAGGGATTCAATCAGCCCCAGCATTTT. Translating gives CASAEQGFNQPQHF. The chain recombines TRBV19 with TRBJ1-5, with D possibly TRBD1 on 6 matching bases. Germline assignment: CDR1 LNHDA and CDR2 SQIVND (reference sequence). V gave up 8 bases and J gave up 3 bases, with 14 bases separating them. The CDR3 consists of 14 residues.

Only a few counts were recorded for this clone. The V gene is TRBV6-1, the J gene TRBJ2-4; D is unresolved. Germline V gives CDR1 MNHNS, CDR2 SASEGT. V lost 3 bases to trimming and J lost 7 bases, with 10 bases between them. The CDR3 loop spans 13 amino acids. CDR3 region: CASSDGWANIQYF. In DNA form, the CDR3 reads TGTGCCAGCAGTGATGGTTGGGCTAACATTCAGTACTTC.